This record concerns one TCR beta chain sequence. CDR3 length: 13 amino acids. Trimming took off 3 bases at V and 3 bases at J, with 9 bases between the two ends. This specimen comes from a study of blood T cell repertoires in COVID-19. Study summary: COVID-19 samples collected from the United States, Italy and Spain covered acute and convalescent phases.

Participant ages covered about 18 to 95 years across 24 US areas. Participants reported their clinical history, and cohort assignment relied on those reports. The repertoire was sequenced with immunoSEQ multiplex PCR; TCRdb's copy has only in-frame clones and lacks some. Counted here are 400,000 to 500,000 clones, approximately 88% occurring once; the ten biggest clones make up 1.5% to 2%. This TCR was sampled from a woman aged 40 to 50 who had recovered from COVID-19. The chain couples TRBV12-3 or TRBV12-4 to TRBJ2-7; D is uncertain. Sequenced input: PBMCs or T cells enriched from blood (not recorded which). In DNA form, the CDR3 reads TGTGCCAGCAGTTTTCTGGCCAACTACGAGCAGTACTTC. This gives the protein CASSFLANYEQYF.